This T cell receptor (beta chain) is drawn from a study of human thymus T cells. Thymus specimens were resections from corrective heart surgery. Study outcomes and limitations: An apparent bias in V and J gene usage was seen in thymic and blood repertoires. Related work found strong thymic repertoire overlap between unrelated individuals.

V was pared by 5 bases and J by 3 bases, with 1 base of the junction left unmatched. This CDR3 comprises 12 residues. Per the germline V gene, CDR1 is MDHEN and CDR2 is SYDVKM. As to this clone: Its antigen remains unidentified.

The method was immunoSEQ multiplex PCR; TCRdb's version includes in-frame clones alone and lacks a portion of them. The table records 120,000 or so clones, around 94% of them present only once. Sample: thymus tissue. The clonotype originates from a boy under three years old with a congenital heart defect but otherwise immunologically healthy. This chain links TRBV28 with TRBJ2-7, with TRBD1 identical over 7 bases. CDR3 sequence (DNA): TGTGCCAGCAGTCGACAGGGCTACGAGCAGTACTTC. This codes for CASSRQGYEQYF.